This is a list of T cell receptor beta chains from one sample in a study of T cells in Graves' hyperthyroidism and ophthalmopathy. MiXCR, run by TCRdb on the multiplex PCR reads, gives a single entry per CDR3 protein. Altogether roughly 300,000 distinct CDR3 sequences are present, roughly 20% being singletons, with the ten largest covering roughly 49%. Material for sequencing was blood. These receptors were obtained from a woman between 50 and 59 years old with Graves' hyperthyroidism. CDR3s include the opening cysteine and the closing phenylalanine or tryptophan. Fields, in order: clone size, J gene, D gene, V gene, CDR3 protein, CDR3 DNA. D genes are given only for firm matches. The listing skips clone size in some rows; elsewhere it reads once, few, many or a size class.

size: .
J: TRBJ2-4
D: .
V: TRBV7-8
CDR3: CASSPKVSQALAKNIQYF
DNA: TGTGCCAGCAGCCCGAAGGTGTCGCAGGCCCTAGCCAAAAACATTCAGTACTTC

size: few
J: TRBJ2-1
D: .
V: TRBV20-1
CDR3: CSARDSADEDNEQFF
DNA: TGCAGTGCTAGAGATTCGGCGGACGAGGACAATGAGCAGTTCTTC

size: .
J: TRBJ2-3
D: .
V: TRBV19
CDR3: CASSSLVEGGTDTQYF
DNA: TGTGCCAGTAGTTCCCTTGTGGAGGGAGGCACAGATACGCAGTATTTT

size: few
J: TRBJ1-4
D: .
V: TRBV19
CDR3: CASSGWGDSEKLFF
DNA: TGTGCCAGTAGTGGATGGGGCGATTCTGAAAAACTGTTTTTT

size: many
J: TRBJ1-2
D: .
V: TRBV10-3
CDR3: CAISPGENYGYTF
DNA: TGTGCCATCAGTCCGGGAGAGAACTATGGCTACACCTTC

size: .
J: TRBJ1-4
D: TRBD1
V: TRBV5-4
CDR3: CASSFGQGSEKLFF
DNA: TGTGCCAGCAGTTTCGGACAGGGCAGTGAAAAACTGTTTTTT

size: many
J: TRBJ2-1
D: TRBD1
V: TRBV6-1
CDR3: CASSYGPGTGVNEQFF
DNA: TGTGCCAGCAGTTACGGTCCTGGGACAGGGGTAAATGAGCAGTTCTTC

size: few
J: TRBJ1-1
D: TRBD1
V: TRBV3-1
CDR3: CASRHRGGTEAFF
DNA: TGTGCCAGCAGACACAGGGGTGGCACTGAAGCTTTCTTT

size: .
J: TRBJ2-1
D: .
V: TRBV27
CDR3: CASSPWGTFNEQFF
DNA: TGTGCCAGCAGTCCCTGGGGGACTTTCAATGAGCAGTTCTTC

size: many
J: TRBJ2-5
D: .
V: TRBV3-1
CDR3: CASTRRGEGETQYF
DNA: TGTGCCAGCACCCGAAGGGGAGAGGGAGAGACCCAGTACTTC

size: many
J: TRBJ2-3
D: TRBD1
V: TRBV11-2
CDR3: CASSPLGGTTDTQYF
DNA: TGTGCCAGCAGCCCCCTAGGGGGCACCACAGATACGCAGTATTTT

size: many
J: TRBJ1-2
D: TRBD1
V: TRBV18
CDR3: CASSPPAGGYGYTF
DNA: TGTGCCAGCTCACCACCCGCAGGGGGCTATGGCTACACCTTC

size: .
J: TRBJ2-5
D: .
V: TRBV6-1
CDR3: CASTDARGHGATQYF
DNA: TGTGCCAGCACTGACGCACGGGGGCATGGGGCGACCCAGTACTTC

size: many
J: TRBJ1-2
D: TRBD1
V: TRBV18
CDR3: CASSTSGTVINYGYTF
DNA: TGTGCCAGCTCAACCTCCGGGACAGTGATTAACTATGGCTACACCTTC

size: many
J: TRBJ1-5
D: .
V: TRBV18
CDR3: CASSPRPRGGHNQPQHF
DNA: TGTGCCAGCTCACCACGACCCCGTGGGGGGCACAATCAGCCCCAGCATTTT

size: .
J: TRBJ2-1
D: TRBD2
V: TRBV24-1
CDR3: CATSESSGRALDNEQFF
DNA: TGTGCCACCAGTGAATCTAGCGGGAGGGCCTTAGACAATGAGCAGTTCTTC

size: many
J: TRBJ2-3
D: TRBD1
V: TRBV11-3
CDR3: CASSQDRDTDTQYF
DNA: TGTGCCAGCAGCCAAGACAGGGACACAGATACGCAGTATTTT

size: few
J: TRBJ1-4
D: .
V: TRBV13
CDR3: CASSLWGRGQGNEKLFF
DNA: TGTGCCAGCAGCTTATGGGGGCGTGGTCAGGGTAATGAAAAACTGTTTTTT

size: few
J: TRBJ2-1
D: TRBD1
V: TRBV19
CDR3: CASSADRALYNEQFF
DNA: TGTGCCAGTAGTGCCGACAGGGCCCTATACAATGAGCAGTTCTTC

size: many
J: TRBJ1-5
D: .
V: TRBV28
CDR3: CASSSAQGWGNQPQHF
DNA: TGTGCCAGCAGTTCCGCCCAGGGTTGGGGCAATCAGCCCCAGCATTTT

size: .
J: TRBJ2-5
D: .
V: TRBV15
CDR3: CATSIDIGEETQYF
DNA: TGTGCCACCAGCATAGACATCGGAGAAGAGACCCAGTACTTC

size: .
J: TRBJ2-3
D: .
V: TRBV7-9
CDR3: CASSKGGLDTDTQYF
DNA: TGTGCCAGCAGTAAAGGGGGACTTGACACAGATACGCAGTATTTT

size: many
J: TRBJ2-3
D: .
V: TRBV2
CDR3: CASSVPDTQYF
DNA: TGTGCCAGCAGTGTACCAGATACGCAGTATTTT

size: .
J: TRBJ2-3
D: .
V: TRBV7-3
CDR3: CASSFGYRDTQYF
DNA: TGTGCCAGCAGCTTTGGGTATCGGGATACGCAGTATTTT

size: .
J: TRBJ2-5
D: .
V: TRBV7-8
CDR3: CASSLGSTETQYF
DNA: TGTGCCAGCAGCTTGGGTAGCACAGAGACCCAGTACTTC

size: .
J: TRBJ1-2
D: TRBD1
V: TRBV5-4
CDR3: CASSFEGGTGGGYTF
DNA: TGTGCCAGCAGCTTTGAAGGGGGGACAGGCGGGGGCTACACCTTC

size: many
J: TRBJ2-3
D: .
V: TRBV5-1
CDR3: CASSLVKIGTDTQYF
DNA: TGCGCCAGCAGCTTGGTTAAGATCGGGACAGATACGCAGTATTTT

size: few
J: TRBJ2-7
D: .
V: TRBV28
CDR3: CAGSHDKRDEQYF
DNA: TGTGCCGGCAGTCACGACAAACGTGACGAGCAGTACTTC

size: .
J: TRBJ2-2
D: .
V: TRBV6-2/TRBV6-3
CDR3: CASKRDSNTGELFF
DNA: TGTGCCAGCAAAAGGGACTCGAACACCGGGGAGCTGTTTTTT

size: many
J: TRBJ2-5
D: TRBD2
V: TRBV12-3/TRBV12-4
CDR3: CASSPQASGIRETQYF
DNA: TGTGCCAGCAGTCCTCAGGCCAGCGGGATTCGGGAGACCCAGTACTTC

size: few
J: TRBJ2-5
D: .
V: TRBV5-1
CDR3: CASSLGSVQETQYF
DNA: TGCGCCAGCAGCTTAGGTTCGGTTCAAGAGACCCAGTACTTC

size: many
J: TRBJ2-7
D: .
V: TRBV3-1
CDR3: CASSLADYSYEQYF
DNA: TGTGCCAGCAGCTTGGCTGACTACTCCTACGAGCAGTACTTC

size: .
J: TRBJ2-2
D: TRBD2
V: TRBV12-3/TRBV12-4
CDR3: CASSASGGAGELFF
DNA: TGTGCCAGCAGCGCTAGCGGGGGGGCCGGGGAGCTGTTTTTT

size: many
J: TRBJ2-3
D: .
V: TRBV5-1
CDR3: CASGSEDSSTDTQYF
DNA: TGCGCCAGCGGATCAGAAGATTCTAGCACAGATACGCAGTATTTT

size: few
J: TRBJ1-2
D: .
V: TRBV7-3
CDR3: CASSFAGGGYTF
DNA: TGTGCCAGCAGCTTTGCCGGGGGGGGCTACACCTTC

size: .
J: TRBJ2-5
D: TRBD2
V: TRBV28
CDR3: CASSSGTSGSKTQYF
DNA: TGTGCCAGCAGTTCCGGGACTAGCGGGAGTAAGACCCAGTACTTC

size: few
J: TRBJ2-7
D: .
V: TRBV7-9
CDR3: CASRGDTESYEQYF
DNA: TGTGCCAGCAGAGGGGACACAGAATCCTACGAGCAGTACTTC

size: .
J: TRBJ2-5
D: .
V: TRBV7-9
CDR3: CASSWGRQSETQYF
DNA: TGTGCCAGCAGCTGGGGGAGGCAGTCGGAGACCCAGTACTTC

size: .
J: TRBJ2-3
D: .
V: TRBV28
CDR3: CASSLSSGETDTQYF
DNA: TGTGCCAGCAGTTTATCGTCGGGAGAAACAGATACGCAGTATTTT

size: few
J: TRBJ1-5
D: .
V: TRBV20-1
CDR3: CSARGSGANQPQHF
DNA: TGCAGTGCTAGGGGCTCAGGGGCGAATCAGCCCCAGCATTTT

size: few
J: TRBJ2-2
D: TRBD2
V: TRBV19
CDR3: CASKSWTSGSRGGELFF
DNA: TGTGCCAGTAAATCCTGGACTAGCGGGAGTCGGGGCGGGGAGCTGTTTTTT

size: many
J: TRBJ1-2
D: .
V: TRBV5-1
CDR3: CASSFGREDYGYTF
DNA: TGCGCCAGCAGCTTCGGACGGGAGGACTATGGCTACACCTTC

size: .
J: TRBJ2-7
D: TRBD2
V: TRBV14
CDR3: CASRTGTGGLAGSYEQYF
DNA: TGTGCCAGCAGAACCGGGACAGGCGGACTAGCGGGCTCCTACGAGCAGTACTTC

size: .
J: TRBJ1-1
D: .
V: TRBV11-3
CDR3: CASSLDPGGEAFF
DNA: TGTGCCAGCAGCTTAGATCCGGGCGGTGAAGCTTTCTTT

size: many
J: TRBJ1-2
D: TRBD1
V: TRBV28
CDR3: CASSSRWTGNYGYTF
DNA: TGTGCCAGCAGTTCCAGGTGGACAGGGAACTATGGCTACACCTTC

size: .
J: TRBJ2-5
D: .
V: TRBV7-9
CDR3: CASSSPPGQGRETQYF
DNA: TGTGCCAGCAGCTCCCCCCCGGGACAAGGGCGGGAGACCCAGTACTTC

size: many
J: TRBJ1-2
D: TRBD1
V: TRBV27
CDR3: CASSPDRGGGYTF
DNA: TGTGCCAGCAGTCCGGACAGGGGTGGTGGCTACACCTTC

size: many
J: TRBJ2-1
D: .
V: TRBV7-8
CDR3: CASRADGNEQFF
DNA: TGTGCCAGCAGGGCCGACGGTAATGAGCAGTTCTTC

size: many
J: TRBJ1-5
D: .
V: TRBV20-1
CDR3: CSARTDQPQHF
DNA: TGCAGTGCTAGGACAGATCAGCCCCAGCATTTT

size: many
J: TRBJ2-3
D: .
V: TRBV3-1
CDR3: CASSQVFGGSMGTDTQYF
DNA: TGTGCCAGCAGCCAAGTTTTCGGTGGTAGTATGGGCACAGATACGCAGTATTTT

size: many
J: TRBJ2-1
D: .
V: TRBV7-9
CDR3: CASSYGGASNEQFF
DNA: TGTGCCAGCAGCTATGGCGGGGCTAGTAATGAGCAGTTCTTC

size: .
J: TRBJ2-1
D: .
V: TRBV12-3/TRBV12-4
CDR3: CASSLDGGAVEQFF
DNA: TGTGCCAGCAGTTTAGATGGGGGGGCTGTTGAGCAGTTCTTC